This TCR beta chain was retrieved from a study of blood T cell repertoires in COVID-19. Authors' analysis steps: Amplifying reference gene primers gave estimates of nucleated cell counts. The table came from immunoSEQ multiplex PCR; TCRdb's copy has only in-frame clones and leaves some out. D and trimming were read from the DNA, whereas the V and J calls and clone size are those reported in that table. The sample comprises 150,000 or so clones, about 88% of which are singletons, and roughly 0.53% rests with the top ten. CDR1 is MDHEN, CDR2 SYDVKM, per germline. Trimming took off 7 bases at V and 6 bases at J, with 19 bases between the two ends. This CDR3 spans 15 amino acids.

The chain couples TRBV28 to TRBJ1-5; D is ambiguous. The sequence was obtained from a man in his sixties with COVID-19, enrolled during active disease. The sample comprised peripheral blood. CDR3 DNA: TGTGCCAGCACCCTAGAATCGGGGTTTTTTCAGCCCCAGCATTTT. As protein: CASTLESGFFQPQHF.